This passage covers 8 T cell receptor beta chains from one sample sequenced in a study of blood T cell repertoires in COVID-19. TCRdb's copy holds only in-frame clones and misses some; the assay was immunoSEQ multiplex PCR. The sample carries around 250,000 clones, about 89% recorded once. Sequencing used PBMCs or T cells enriched from blood (not recorded which). All receptors derive from a woman aged 30 to 39 who had recovered from COVID-19.

This sequence joins TRBV13 and TRBJ2-7; 9 bases match TRBD2. V lost 4 bases, J lost 3 bases, and 7 bases stayed unmatched. The CDR3 spans 15 residues. CDR1 is PRHDT and CDR2 is FYEKMQ in the germline V gene (reference sequence). Here the CDR3 reads CASSSRSSGIYEQYF. CDR3 sequence (DNA): TGTGCCAGCAGCTCTCGTTCTAGCGGGATCTACGAGCAGTACTTC.

The table lists this clone with a count of one. The chain uses TRBV3-1 (or the pseudogene TRBV3-2) and TRBJ2-2; D is ambiguous. The CDR3 has 17 amino acids. Trimming took 1 base from V and 4 from J, leaving 16 bases between them. Germline V gene sequence: CDR1 LGHDT, CDR2 YNNKEL (reference sequence). The CDR3 spells CASSQVAPRHITGELFF. For the CDR3, the DNA is TGTGCCAGCAGCCAAGTGGCCCCCCGACACATCACCGGGGAGCTGTTTTTT.

The chain joins TRBV19 to TRBJ1-5; the D is unclear. Germline V CDR1 and CDR2: LNHDA, SQIVND (reference sequence). The CDR3 loop spans 13 amino acids. V lost 6 bases and J lost 4, with 10 bases in between. The CDR3 sequence: CASRPRSNQPQHF. CDR3 DNA: TGTGCCAGTAGGCCGAGGTCTAATCAGCCCCAGCATTTT.

J is TRBJ1-2 and V is TRBV18, with D tentatively TRBD1 (6 bases). The CDR3 is 14 residues long. Trimming removed 6 bases at V and 3 bases at J, with 14 bases between. The germline CDR1 and CDR2 sequences are KGHSH and LQKENI. CDR3 DNA sequence: TGTGCCAGCTCTCCAGAAGCAGGGGACTATGGCTACACCTTC. Protein product: CASSPEAGDYGYTF.

The J gene is TRBJ2-1, the V gene TRBV6-5; TRBD2 matches 10 bases. Trimming at V came to 0 bases and at J to 8 bases, leaving 7 bases not matched to a gene. CDR3 length: 16 residues. Germline V lookup: CDR1 MNHEY, CDR2 SVGAGI. The CDR3 reads CASSYSSGRAVYEQFF. The DNA for the CDR3 is TGTGCCAGCAGTTACTCGAGCGGGAGGGCCGTTTATGAGCAGTTCTTC.

The CDR3 region has the DNA TGTGCCAGCAGCTCTGGGACAGGGGGCAATGATGAGCAGTTCTTC. It specifies CASSSGTGGNDEQFF. The chain recombines TRBV13 with TRBJ2-1, with TRBD1 identical over 12 bases. The CDR3 consists of 15 residues. With 4 bases clipped from V and 8 bases from J, the junction kept 6 bases outside the gene matches. CDR1 PRHDT and CDR2 FYEKMQ come from the germline V gene (reference sequence).

V and J are TRBV7-3 and TRBJ2-1, with D possibly TRBD2 on 6 matching bases. This CDR3 contains 15 residues. The germline gives CDR1 SGHTA, CDR2 FQGTGA. The ends were cut back, 5 bases at V and 0 bases at J, with 11 bases in the middle. CDR3 nucleotide sequence: TGTGCCAGCAGCCCGAGCGGGTACTCCTACAATGAGCAGTTCTTC. It is translated as CASSPSGYSYNEQFF.

The rearrangement links TRBV19 to TRBJ2-5; TRBD2 agrees at 8 bases. The CDR3 runs to 16 residues. CDR1 is LNHDA, CDR2 SQIVND, per germline (reference sequence). V lost 5 bases and J lost 5; bases outside the gene matches: 13. The CDR3 region has the DNA TGTGCCAGTAGTTCCTGGGGGACTAGTGGGCCGGAGACCCAGTACTTC. It translates to CASSSWGTSGPETQYF. The full variable domain, completed using reference TRBV19 and TRBJ2-5, is DGGITQSPKYLFRKEGQNVTLSCEQNLNHDAMYWYRQDPGQGLRLIYYSQIVNDFQKGDIAEGYSVSREKKESFPLTVTSAQKNPTAFYLCASSSWGTSGPETQYFGPGTRLLVL.